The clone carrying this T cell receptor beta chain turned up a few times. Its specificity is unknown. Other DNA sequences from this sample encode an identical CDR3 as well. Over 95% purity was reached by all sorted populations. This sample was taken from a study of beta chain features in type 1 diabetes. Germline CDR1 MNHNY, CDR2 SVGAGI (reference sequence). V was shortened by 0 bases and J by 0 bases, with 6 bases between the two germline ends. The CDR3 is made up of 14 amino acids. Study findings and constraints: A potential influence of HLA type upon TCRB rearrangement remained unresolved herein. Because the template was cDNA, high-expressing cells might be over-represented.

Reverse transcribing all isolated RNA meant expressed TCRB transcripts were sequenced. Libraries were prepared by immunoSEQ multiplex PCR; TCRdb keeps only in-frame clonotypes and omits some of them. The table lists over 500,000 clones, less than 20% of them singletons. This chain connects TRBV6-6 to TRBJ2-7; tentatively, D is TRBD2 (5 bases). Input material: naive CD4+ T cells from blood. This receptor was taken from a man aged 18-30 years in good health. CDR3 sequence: CASSYSGSSYEQYF. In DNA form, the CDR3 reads TGTGCCAGCAGTTACTCGGGGAGCTCCTACGAGCAGTACTTC.